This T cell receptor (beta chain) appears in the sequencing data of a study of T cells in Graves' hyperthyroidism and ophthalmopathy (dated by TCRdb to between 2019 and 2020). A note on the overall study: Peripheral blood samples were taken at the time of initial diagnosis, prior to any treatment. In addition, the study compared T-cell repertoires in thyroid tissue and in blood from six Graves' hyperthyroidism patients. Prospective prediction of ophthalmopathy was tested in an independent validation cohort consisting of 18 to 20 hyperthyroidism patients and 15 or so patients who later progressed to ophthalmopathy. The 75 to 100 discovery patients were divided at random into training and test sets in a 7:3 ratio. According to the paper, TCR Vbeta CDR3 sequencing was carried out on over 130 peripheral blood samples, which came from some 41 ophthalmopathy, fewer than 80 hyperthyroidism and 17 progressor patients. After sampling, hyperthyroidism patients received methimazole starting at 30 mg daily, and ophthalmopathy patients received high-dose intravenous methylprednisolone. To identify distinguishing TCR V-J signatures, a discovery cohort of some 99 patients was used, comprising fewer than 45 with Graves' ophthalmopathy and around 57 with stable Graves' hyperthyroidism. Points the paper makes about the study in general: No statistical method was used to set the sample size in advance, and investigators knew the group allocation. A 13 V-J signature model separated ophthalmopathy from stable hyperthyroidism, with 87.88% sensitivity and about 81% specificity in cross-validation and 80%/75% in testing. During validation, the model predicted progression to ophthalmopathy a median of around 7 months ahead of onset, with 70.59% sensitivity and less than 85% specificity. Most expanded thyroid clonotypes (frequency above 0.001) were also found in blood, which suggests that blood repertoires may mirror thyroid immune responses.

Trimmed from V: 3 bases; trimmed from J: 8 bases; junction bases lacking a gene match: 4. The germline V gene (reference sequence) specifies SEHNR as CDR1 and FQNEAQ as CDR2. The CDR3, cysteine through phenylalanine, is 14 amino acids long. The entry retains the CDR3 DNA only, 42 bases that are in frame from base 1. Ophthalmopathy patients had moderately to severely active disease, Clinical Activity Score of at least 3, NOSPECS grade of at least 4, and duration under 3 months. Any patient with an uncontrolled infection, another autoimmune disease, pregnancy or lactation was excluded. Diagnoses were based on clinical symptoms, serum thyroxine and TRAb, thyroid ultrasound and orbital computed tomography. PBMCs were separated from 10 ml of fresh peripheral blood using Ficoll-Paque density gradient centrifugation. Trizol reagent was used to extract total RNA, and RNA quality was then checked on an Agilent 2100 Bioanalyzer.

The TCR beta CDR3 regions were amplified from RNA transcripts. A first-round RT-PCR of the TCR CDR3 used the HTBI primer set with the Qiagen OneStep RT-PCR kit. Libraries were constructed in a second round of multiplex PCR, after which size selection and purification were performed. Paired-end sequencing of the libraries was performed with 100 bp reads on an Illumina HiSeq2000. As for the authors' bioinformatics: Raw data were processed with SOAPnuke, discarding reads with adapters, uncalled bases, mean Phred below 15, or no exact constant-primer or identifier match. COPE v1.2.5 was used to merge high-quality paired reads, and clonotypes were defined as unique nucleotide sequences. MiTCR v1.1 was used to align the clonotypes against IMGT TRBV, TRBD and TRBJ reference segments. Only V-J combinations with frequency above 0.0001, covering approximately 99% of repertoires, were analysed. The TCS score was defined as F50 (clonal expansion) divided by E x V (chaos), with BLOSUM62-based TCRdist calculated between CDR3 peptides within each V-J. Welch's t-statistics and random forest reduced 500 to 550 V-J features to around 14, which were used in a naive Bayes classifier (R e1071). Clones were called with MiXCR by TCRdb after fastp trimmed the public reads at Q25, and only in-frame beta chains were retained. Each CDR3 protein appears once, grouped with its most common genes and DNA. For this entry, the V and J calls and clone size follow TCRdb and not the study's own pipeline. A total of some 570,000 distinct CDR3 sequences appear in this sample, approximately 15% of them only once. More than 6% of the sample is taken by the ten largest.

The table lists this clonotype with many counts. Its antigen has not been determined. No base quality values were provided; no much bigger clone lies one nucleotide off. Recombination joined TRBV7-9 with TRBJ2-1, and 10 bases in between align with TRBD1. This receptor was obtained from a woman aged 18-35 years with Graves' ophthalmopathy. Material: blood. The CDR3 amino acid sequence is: CASSFGQGVHEQFF. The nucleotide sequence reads TGTGCCAGCAGCTTTGGACAGGGGGTCCATGAGCAGTTCTTC.